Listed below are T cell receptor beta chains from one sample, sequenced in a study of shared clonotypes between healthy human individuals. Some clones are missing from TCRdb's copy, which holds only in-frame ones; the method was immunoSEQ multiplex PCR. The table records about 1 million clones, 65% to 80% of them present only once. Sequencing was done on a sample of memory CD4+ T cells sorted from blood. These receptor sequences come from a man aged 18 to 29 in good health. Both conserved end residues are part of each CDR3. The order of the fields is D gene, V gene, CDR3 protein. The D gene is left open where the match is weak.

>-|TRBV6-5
CASSGQVYSPLHF
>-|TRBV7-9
CASSLKSGVATYNSPLHF
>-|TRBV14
CASSQDYRSPLHF
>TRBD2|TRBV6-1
CASSEGGLAPYEQYF
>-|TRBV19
CASSSGMGNQPQHF
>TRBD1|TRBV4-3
CASSQNRDSPYEQYF
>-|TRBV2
CASSEIYSNQPQHF
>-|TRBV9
CASKQGPSTGELFF
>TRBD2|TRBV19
CASSLSSGKVGDTQYF
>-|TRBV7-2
CASSLSATAAYEQYF
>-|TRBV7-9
CASSPAPPKGGYTF
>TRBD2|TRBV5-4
CASSKTSGLSTDTQYF
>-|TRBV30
CAWSGGLGQFNTIYF
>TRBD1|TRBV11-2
CASSLSGQGNYGYTF
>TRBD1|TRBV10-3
CAISESPTGRADTF
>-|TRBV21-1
CATLTLGRAHEQYF
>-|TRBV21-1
CASSKNPSTEGGPNYGYTF
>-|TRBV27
CASSSSWGSGNTIYF
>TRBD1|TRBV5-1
CASSFGGQGASTDTQYF
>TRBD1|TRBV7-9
CASSLATGAISGNTIYF
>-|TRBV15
CATSRDNSGKETQYF
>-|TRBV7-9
CASSPMHLASYEQYF
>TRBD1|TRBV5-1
CASSLQGGTNEKLFF
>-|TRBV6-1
CASSDLAQPQHF
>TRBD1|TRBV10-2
CASSGWGQGKDGYTF
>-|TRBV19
CASSTPRDGRTEAFF
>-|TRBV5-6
CASSYKTVSGNTIYF